Listed here are 11 T cell receptor beta chains from one sample, sequenced in a study of OX40 agonist ivuxolimab in advanced cancers. Profiled with immunoSEQ multiplex PCR; TCRdb holds only in-frame clones, not every one. The sample contains tens of thousands of clones, 70% to 90% of which appear only once. The sequences come from CD4+ or CD8+ T cells sorted from blood, collected in a trial of the OX40 agonist ivuxolimab. The receptors were sampled from an adult with an advanced solid tumor such as melanoma, head and neck, liver or kidney cancer.

The chain employs TRBV19 and TRBJ1-1; D is unresolved. The V and J ends lost 5 bases and 1 base respectively, with 8 bases between them. There are 13 residues in the CDR3. Germline loops: CDR1 LNHDA, CDR2 SQIVND (reference sequence). This chain's CDR3 is CASSGPGNTEAFF. For the CDR3, the DNA is TGTGCCAGTAGTGGCCCCGGGAACACTGAAGCTTTCTTT.

V and J are TRBV18 and TRBJ1-1; D call uncertain. With 0 bases removed from V and 5 bases from J, the gap between germline ends came to 7 bases. The CDR3 has 13 residues. Germline lookup yields CDR1 KGHSH and CDR2 LQKENI. CDR3 amino acids: CASSPPFQTEAFF. CDR3 in DNA: TGTGCCAGCTCACCACCTTTCCAGACTGAAGCTTTCTTT.

The table lists this clone with a few counts. The chain recombines TRBV7-9 with TRBJ1-1; D remains ambiguous. Germline CDR1 SEHNR, CDR2 FQNEAQ (reference sequence). This CDR3 has 14 residues. V was pared by 0 bases and J by 3 bases, with 8 bases between. CDR3 region: CASSLAGADTEAFF. Written as DNA, the CDR3 is TGTGCCAGCAGCTTAGCGGGCGCGGACACTGAAGCTTTCTTT.

V is TRBV7-3 and J is TRBJ2-2; 8 bases agree with TRBD1. The V gene end was trimmed by 7 bases and the J gene end by 3 bases; junction bases not matched to a gene: 4. The CDR3 has 14 amino acids. Germline V gene data show CDR1 as SGHTA and CDR2 as FQGTGA. The CDR3: CASKQGVDTGELFF. CDR3 DNA: TGTGCCAGCAAACAGGGGGTCGACACCGGGGAGCTGTTTTTT.

The V and J genes are TRBV7-6 and TRBJ2-7; D possibly corresponds to TRBD2 (6 bases). Germline loops: CDR1 SGHVS, CDR2 FNYEAQ. The CDR3 extends over 14 amino acids. Deletions cut 6 bases from V and 0 bases from J, with 12 bases between. In DNA form, the CDR3 reads TGTGCCAGCAGTCTTAGCGGCTCCTCCTACGAGCAGTACTTC. Its protein product is CASSLSGSSYEQYF.

The rearrangement links TRBV9 to TRBJ2-2; D might be TRBD1 (6 bases). The germline V and J ends were trimmed by 4 bases and 4 bases, with 17 bases remaining between them. Germline CDR1 and CDR2: SGDLS and YYNGEE. The CDR3 consists of 16 residues. In DNA, the CDR3 is TGTGCCAGCAGCTTGCACGACAGGTCGGCCACCGGGGAGCTGTTTTTT. Translating gives CASSLHDRSATGELFF.

V usage is TRBV18 and J usage is TRBJ2-7, with D uncertain. This CDR3 contains 15 residues. With 9 bases removed from V and 0 bases from J, the gap between germline ends came to 18 bases. The germline CDR1 and CDR2 sequences are KGHSH and LQKENI. CDR3 sequence: CASARAETGSYEQYF. CDR3 DNA sequence: TGTGCCAGTGCACGGGCGGAGACCGGCTCCTACGAGCAGTACTTC.

The chain is built from TRBV30 and TRBJ1-1, with D possibly TRBD1 on 5 matching bases. Trimming cost V 4 bases and J 4 bases, with 10 bases left between them. The germline V gene has CDR1 GTSNPN and CDR2 SVGIG (reference sequence). CDR3 length: 12 residues. Here the CDR3 DNA reads TGTGCCTGGAATCCCGGGGGCACTGAAGCTTTCTTT. Protein sequence: CAWNPGGTEAFF.

V gene TRBV28 combines with J gene TRBJ2-2; maybe TRBD1 (6 bases). Trimming shortened V by 7 bases and J by 4 bases, and 13 bases separated the two germline ends. The germline V gene encodes CDR1 MDHEN and CDR2 SYDVKM. CDR3 length: 14 amino acids. The CDR3 here is CASIKVRGTGELFF. The CDR3 region has the DNA TGTGCCAGCATAAAGGTCAGGGGCACCGGGGAGCTGTTTTTT.

The rearrangement joins TRBV6-4 to TRBJ1-1, with D hard to call. V was cut by 3 bases and J by 4 bases, with 3 bases left in between. Germline V gene data show CDR1 as MRHNA and CDR2 as SNTAGT. The CDR3 runs 11 residues. CDR3 bases: TGTGCCAGCAGTGAGGCCACTGAAGCTTTCTTT. Protein product: CASSEATEAFF.

This clone was observed once. The chain uses TRBV5-8 and TRBJ1-4; TRBD1 agrees at 10 bases. Per the germline V gene, CDR1 is SGHTS and CDR2 is YDEGEE. The V gene end was trimmed by 4 bases and the J gene end by 1 base; junction bases not matched to a gene: 4. This CDR3 has 16 residues. In DNA form, the CDR3 reads TGTGCCAGCAGCGGCCGGGACAGGGGAACTAATGAAAAACTGTTTTTT. This sequence encodes CASSGRDRGTNEKLFF. Together with reference TRBV5-8 and TRBJ1-4, the CDR3 gives the full variable domain: EAGVTQSPTHLIKTRGQQATLRCSPISGHTSVYWYQQALGLGLQFLLWYDEGEERNRGNFPPRFSGRQFPNYSSELNVNALELEDSALYLCASSGRDRGTNEKLFFGSGTQLSVL.